The 14 T cell receptor beta chains in this list originate from one sample, sequenced in a study of CXCR3-negative and CXCR3-positive naive CD8 T cells. Antigen specificity for these receptors is unknown. TRB cDNA was prepared as libraries by UMI-labeled 5' RACE. TCRdb reprocessed the 5' RACE reads and reports one entry per CDR3 protein, with no DNA. The sample table sets out around 140,000 distinct CDR3 sequences. Study-level findings and limits: Hydrophobicity was higher for TRB CDR3s found in CXCR3-positive naive cells than in CXCR3-negative naive cells.

Sequences were obtained from naive CXCR3+ CD8+ T cells from blood. Subset in this sample: CD45RO-CCR7+CD27+CD95- naive CD8+ T cells expressing CXCR3 (TNR3+). These receptors all come from a human donor in good health. Some clones in this sample may be carry-over from other donors' samples.

The chain carries TRBV7-3 and TRBJ2-7. Germline V CDR1 and CDR2: SGHTA, FQGTGA. CDR3 length equals 15 residues. CDR3 sequence: CASSLYLGGSYEQYF.

J is TRBJ2-1 and V is TRBV7-9. This CDR3 contains 14 residues. From germline, CDR1 is SEHNR and CDR2 FQNEAQ (reference sequence). The CDR3 region is CASTTGAPYNEQLF.

The chain uses TRBV7-3 and TRBJ2-1; TCRdb calls TRBD2, which cannot be checked without DNA. Per the germline V gene, CDR1 is SGHTA and CDR2 is FQGTGA. The CDR3 consists of 15 residues. The CDR3 loop is CASSLGLAGVNEQFF.

This chain joins TRBV6-5 and TRBJ2-5. The CDR3 loop spans 12 amino acids. Germline values: CDR1 MNHEY, CDR2 SVGAGI. The CDR3 region is CASRDHQETQYF.

V usage is TRBV25-1 and J usage is TRBJ1-2; the TRBD1 assignment by TCRdb is unverifiable without DNA. CDR3 length: 15 amino acids. The germline CDR1 and CDR2 sequences are MGHDK and SYGVNS. CDR3 sequence: CASSDLGQGAYGYTF.

The CDR3 loop reads CASSQDYTWNSPLHF. This chain connects TRBV4-1 to TRBJ1-6. CDR1 and CDR2 from the germline V gene are MGHRA and YSYEKL. This CDR3 has 15 amino acids.

This clonotype is identified as medium-sized from frequency. V gene TRBV10-3 combines with J gene TRBJ2-1; without DNA, the TCRdb call of TRBD2 cannot be checked. This CDR3 comprises 16 residues. The V gene's germline CDR1 is ENHRY and CDR2 SYGVKD. Here the CDR3 reads CAISRGSGSSYNEQFF.

The chain employs TRBV5-1 and TRBJ2-7. Germline loops: CDR1 SGHRS, CDR2 YFSETQ. This CDR3 is 16 amino acids long. The CDR3 sequence is CASSLSSGIPPYEQYF.

The chain links TRBV7-9 to TRBJ1-1; TCRdb designates TRBD1, a call that cannot be tested without DNA. Looked up from germline, CDR1 is SEHNR and CDR2 is FQNEAQ (reference sequence). This CDR3 is built from 16 residues. CDR3 loop: CASSYRDRGPNTEAFF.

J is TRBJ1-1 and V is TRBV29-1; no DNA is available, so the TRBD1 call from TCRdb remains unchecked. Germline CDR1 SQVTM, CDR2 ANQGSEA. The CDR3 sequence is 11 residues long. CDR3 region: CTGWGGHEAFF.

The genes are TRBV20-1 and TRBJ2-3. In germline, CDR1 is DFQATT, CDR2 SNEGSKA (reference sequence). The CDR3 is made up of 16 amino acids. The CDR3 protein is CSARDLRSESTDTQYF.

The chain uses TRBV7-6 and TRBJ2-5. This CDR3 has 13 residues. Germline V gene sequence: CDR1 SGHVS, CDR2 FNYEAQ. The CDR3 is CASSLGAVETQYF.

V is TRBV7-6 and J is TRBJ2-1. The CDR3 runs to 13 residues. Germline CDR1 and CDR2: SGHVS and FNYEAQ. The CDR3 loop reads CASSLSAYNEQFF.

The CDR3 reads CASSLNGGADEQFF. The chain combines TRBV5-5 with TRBJ2-1; TCRdb names TRBD2, which stays unverified in the absence of DNA. The CDR3 spans 14 residues. The germline V gene encodes CDR1 SGHKS and CDR2 YYEKEE (reference sequence). Together with reference TRBV5-5 and TRBJ2-1, the CDR3 gives the full variable domain: DAGVTQSPTHLIKTRGQQVTLRCSPISGHKSVSWYQQVLGQGPQFIFQYYEKEERGRGNFPDRFSARQFPNYSSELNVNALLLGDSALYLCASSLNGGADEQFFGPGTRLTVL.